These 19 T cell receptor beta chains share one sample of origin, sequenced in a study of blood T cell repertoires in COVID-19. Method: immunoSEQ multiplex PCR; TCRdb's copy keeps in-frame clones and lacks some. The table lists 160,000 or so clones, about 90% of them singletons. The specimen was PBMCs or T cells enriched from blood (not recorded which). The source is a human donor with acute COVID-19. The donor label of this sample is uncertain.

The gene calls are TRBV9 and TRBJ2-3, with D possibly TRBD2 on 6 matching bases. This CDR3 contains 15 residues. From germline, CDR1 is SGDLS and CDR2 YYNGEE. V lost 4 bases and J 2 bases, leaving 14 bases between the germline ends. Here the CDR3 DNA reads TGTGCCAGCAGCACGGGACTTGGCACCACAGATACGCAGTATTTT. Amino acid sequence: CASSTGLGTTDTQYF. Looking up the rest from reference TRBV9 and TRBJ2-3 gives the full variable domain: DSGVTQTPKHLITATGQRVTLRCSPRSGDLSVYWYQQSLDQGLQFLIQYYNGEERAKGNILERFSAQQFPDLHSELNLSSLELGDSALYFCASSTGLGTTDTQYFGPGTRLTVL.

The rearrangement uses TRBV18 and TRBJ2-1, with 9 bases matching TRBD1. The CDR3 is 18 residues long. The junction had 8 bases not matched to a gene; V was cut back by 2 bases and J by 0 bases. Germline-derived CDR1 and CDR2 are KGHSH and LQKENI. This CDR3 reads CASSPNDGTGSSYNEQFF. The CDR3 DNA follows: TGTGCCAGCTCACCAAACGACGGGACAGGGAGCTCCTACAATGAGCAGTTCTTC.

V usage is TRBV4-2 and J usage is TRBJ2-3; 9 positions agree with TRBD2. The CDR3 runs 18 residues. The germline V gene has CDR1 LGHNA and CDR2 YNFKEQ. V lost 4 bases, J lost 2 bases, and 13 bases stayed unmatched. Here the CDR3 reads CASSPGGGRGGPTDTQYF. In DNA form, the CDR3 reads TGTGCCAGCAGCCCCGGTGGTGGGCGGGGGGGCCCCACAGATACGCAGTATTTT.

This chain links TRBV6-1 with TRBJ1-1; D is uncertain. Germline V gene data show CDR1 as MNHNS and CDR2 as SASEGT. The CDR3 contains 17 residues. V gave up 1 base and J gave up 0 bases, with 15 bases separating them. The CDR3 is CASSEEPPGYMNTEAFF. In nucleotides, the CDR3 is TGTGCCAGCAGTGAAGAACCCCCGGGATACATGAACACTGAAGCTTTCTTT.

CDR3 region: CATSRGANYGYTF. The CDR3 nucleotides read TGTGCCACCAGCAGGGGAGCTAACTATGGCTACACCTTC. The V gene is TRBV15, the J gene TRBJ1-2, with D hard to call. The germline V gene encodes CDR1 LNHNV and CDR2 YYDKDF (reference sequence). Trimming took 3 bases from V and 0 from J, leaving 5 bases between them. This CDR3 is built from 13 residues.

V and J are TRBV11-2 and TRBJ2-2; weak D call: TRBD2 (6 bases). This CDR3 spans 14 amino acids. The germline V gene has CDR1 SGHAT and CDR2 FQNNGV. The ends were cut back, 7 bases at V and 5 bases at J, with 14 bases in the middle. CDR3 loop: CASTGTRATGELFF. CDR3 sequence (DNA): TGTGCCAGCACCGGGACTCGTGCGACCGGGGAGCTGTTTTTT.

J is TRBJ2-1 and V is TRBV24-1; 10 bases are a match to TRBD2. The CDR3 consists of 17 residues. The germline V gene has CDR1 KGHDR and CDR2 SFDVKD. With 6 bases clipped from V and 5 bases from J, the junction kept 12 bases outside the gene matches. The DNA for the CDR3 is TGTGCCACCAGTTCCCAGCGGGGGGGCCCTAGTGACAATGAGCAGTTCTTC. This codes for CATSSQRGGPSDNEQFF.

The chain uses TRBV11-2 and TRBJ1-6, with D maybe TRBD1 (6 bases). Germline V CDR1 and CDR2: SGHAT, FQNNGV. The CDR3 contains 18 residues. V was shortened by 5 bases and J by 4 bases, with 21 bases between the two germline ends. CDR3 loop: CASSGHLAGAEYNSPLHF. CDR3 coding DNA: TGTGCCAGCAGCGGACATCTGGCGGGGGCCGAGTATAATTCACCCCTCCACTTT.

Only a few counts were recorded for this clone. The chain links TRBV18 to TRBJ1-1; possibly TRBD1 for D (5 bases). CDR1 KGHSH and CDR2 LQKENI come from the germline V gene. This CDR3 has 13 amino acids. V lost 4 bases to trimming and J lost 1 base, with 7 bases between them. The CDR3 nucleotides are TGTGCCAGCTCACTCGACAGGAACACTGAAGCTTTCTTT. This gives the protein CASSLDRNTEAFF.

The chain has TRBV12-3 or TRBV12-4 and TRBJ2-7; no definite D call. This CDR3 comprises 12 residues. With 8 bases removed from V and 3 bases from J, the gap between germline ends came to 11 bases. The CDR3 bases are TGTGCCAGCCCGGAGTGTGTCTACGAGCAGTACTTC. Amino acids: CASPECVYEQYF.

The sample holds one count of this clone. V is TRBV29-1 and J is TRBJ1-1; D may be TRBD1 (5 bases). Trimming removed 6 bases from V and 4 bases from J, with 15 bases in between. The CDR3 covers 13 residues. Looked up from germline, CDR1 is SQVTM and CDR2 is ANQGSEA. CDR3 in DNA: TGCAGCGTGGGGGGGACTATGGGCACTGAAGCTTTCTTT. Protein product: CSVGGTMGTEAFF.

The genes are TRBV7-2 and TRBJ2-5, with D perhaps TRBD2 (5 bases). The length of the CDR3 is 17 residues. V was trimmed by 0 bases and J by 2 bases, leaving 16 bases between them. From germline, CDR1 is SGHTA and CDR2 FQGNSA. CDR3 coding DNA: TGTGCCAGCAGCTTAGCGCCTGTGGCGGGTGCACAAGAGACCCAGTACTTC. It specifies CASSLAPVAGAQETQYF.

The rearrangement links TRBV6-2 or TRBV6-3 to TRBJ1-1, with TRBD1 matching over 7 bases. Germline CDR1 is MNHEY and CDR2 is SVGEGT. This CDR3 comprises 12 residues. The junction had 5 bases not matched to a gene; V was cut back by 6 bases and J by 7 bases. In DNA form, the CDR3 reads TGTGCCAGCAGCCAAGGGACAGTTGAAGCTTTCTTT. This gives the protein CASSQGTVEAFF.

This chain uses TRBV5-5 with TRBJ1-5, with 10 bases aligning to TRBD1. CDR1 and CDR2 (germline): SGHKS, YYEKEE (reference sequence). The CDR3 has 16 residues. Trimming at V came to 0 bases and at J to 7 bases, leaving 7 bases not matched to a gene. In nucleotides, the CDR3 is TGTGCCAGCAGCTTGGCCGGACAGGGGGAAGGACAGCCCCAGCATTTT. It encodes CASSLAGQGEGQPQHF. The full variable domain, rest sourced from reference TRBV5-5 and TRBJ1-5, is DAGVTQSPTHLIKTRGQQVTLRCSPISGHKSVSWYQQVLGQGPQFIFQYYEKEERGRGNFPDRFSARQFPNYSSELNVNALLLGDSALYLCASSLAGQGEGQPQHFGDGTRLSIL.

This chain links TRBV9 with TRBJ2-1; a possible D gene is TRBD1 (5 bases). The CDR3 is made up of 15 amino acids. CDR1 and CDR2 (germline): SGDLS, YYNGEE. V lost 3 bases and J 4 bases, leaving 14 bases between the germline ends. CDR3 amino acids: CASSEVPGPYNEQFF. DNA for the CDR3: TGTGCCAGCAGCGAAGTCCCAGGGCCGTACAATGAGCAGTTCTTC.

This clone was counted once. The chain combines TRBV9 with TRBJ1-2, with D perhaps matching TRBD1 (5 bases). There are 14 residues in the CDR3. V was clipped by 4 bases and J by 8 bases, with 18 bases between them. CDR1 is SGDLS, CDR2 YYNGEE, per germline. In DNA form, the CDR3 reads TGTGCCAGCAGCTCAGCGGGGGACCTTCGGGGCTACACCTTC. Translation: CASSSAGDLRGYTF.

The chain combines TRBV6-5 with TRBJ1-6; possibly TRBD1 for D (6 bases). This CDR3 spans 14 amino acids. Trimming removed 6 bases from V and 6 bases from J, with 12 bases in between. Germline-derived CDR1 and CDR2 are MNHEY and SVGAGI. The CDR3 protein is CASSRDILNSPLHF. Here the CDR3 DNA reads TGTGCCAGCAGCCGGGACATCCTTAATTCACCCCTCCACTTT.

V is TRBV27 and J is TRBJ1-2, with D perhaps TRBD1 (6 bases). V was cut by 4 bases and J by 8 bases, with 20 bases left in between. The CDR3 is made up of 15 amino acids. CDR1 is MNHEY, CDR2 SMNVEV, per germline (reference sequence). For the CDR3, the DNA is TGTGCCAGCAGTTCCGTACCTCCAGGGGATTGGGGCTACACCTTC. Protein: CASSSVPPGDWGYTF.

CDR3 coding DNA: TGTGCCAGCAGCTTAACAGGGCTGCATGGCTACACCTTC. This translates into CASSLTGLHGYTF. The chain recombines TRBV7-2 with TRBJ1-2; TRBD1 might be the D (6 bases). The CDR3 consists of 13 residues. Germline assignment: CDR1 SGHTA and CDR2 FQGNSA. The V and J ends lost 2 bases and 6 bases respectively, with 10 bases between them.